These 9 T cell receptor beta chains were all obtained from the same sample, sequenced in a study of T cells in Graves' hyperthyroidism and ophthalmopathy. The TCR beta CDR3 regions underwent amplification using RNA transcripts as the source. A set of HTBI primers served as the primers for a first-round RT-PCR of the TCR CDR3. TCRdb re-analysed the multiplex PCR reads in MiXCR, keeping a single row per CDR3 protein. Of 400,000 or so distinct CDR3 sequences in the sample, approximately 14% were seen once. Sequenced material: blood. Receptors were obtained from a woman in her twenties or thirties with Graves' ophthalmopathy.

There are many counts of this clonotype. The genes are TRBV28 and TRBJ1-1, with 7 nucleotides matching TRBD1. The length of the CDR3 is 13 residues. The germline CDR1 and CDR2 sequences are MDHEN and SYDVKM. The J segment lost 7 bases and the V segment lost 8 bases, leaving 10 bases of the junction unmatched. The chain's CDR3 is CASFGQVVGEAFF. In DNA, the CDR3 is TGTGCCAGCTTCGGACAGGTAGTGGGTGAAGCTTTCTTT.

This clonotype was detected many times. The chain carries TRBV12-3 or TRBV12-4 and TRBJ2-5, with 8 bases lining up with TRBD1. The CDR3 consists of 15 residues. V lost 6 bases to trimming and J lost 0 bases; unmatched junction nucleotides: 6. The CDR3 region has the DNA TGTGCCAGCAGCCTGACAGGGGAGCACCAAGAGACCCAGTACTTC. As protein: CASSLTGEHQETQYF.

This clonotype was seen at least ten times. V is TRBV13 and J is TRBJ2-1; the D call may be TRBD1 or TRBD2 (5 bases each). The V end lost 4 bases, the J end lost 2 bases, and 12 bases lay between the germline ends. The V gene's germline CDR1 is PRHDT and CDR2 FYEKMQ (reference sequence). CDR3 length equals 15 residues. The chain's CDR3 is CASSSGTVAYNEQFF. The CDR3 DNA reads as TGTGCCAGCAGCTCCGGGACGGTAGCCTACAATGAGCAGTTCTTC.

This clonotype has ten or more counts. The J gene is TRBJ2-7, the V gene TRBV6-1; TRBD1 agrees at 12 bases. The CDR3 covers 14 residues. Per the germline V gene, CDR1 is MNHNS and CDR2 is SASEGT. With 7 bases clipped from V and 5 bases from J, the junction kept 6 bases outside the gene matches. CDR3 DNA sequence: TGTGCCAGCACCGCCGGGACAGGGGGCAACGAGCAGTACTTC. Protein sequence: CASTAGTGGNEQYF.

This clonotype was found many times. One junction end disagrees with the germline gene, perhaps due to a read error. This chain links TRBV20-1 with TRBJ1-5; TRBD1 aligns across 7 bases. Germline-derived CDR1 and CDR2 are DFQATT and SNEGSKA (reference sequence). The CDR3 runs to 15 residues. CDR3 amino acids: CSAHLQGLSNRPQHF. Here the CDR3 DNA reads TGCAGTGCTCACCTACAGGGGCTTAGCAATCGGCCCCAGCATTTT.

The CDR3 DNA reads as TGTGCCAGCAGCCAGGATAAGACGTTCGCGAACACCGGGGAGCTGTTTTTT. Its translation: CASSQDKTFANTGELFF. The V gene is TRBV14, the J gene TRBJ2-2; no clear D gene. The CDR3 contains 17 residues. Trimming cost V 3 bases and J 0 bases, with 14 bases left between them. CDR1 SGHDN and CDR2 FVKESK come from the germline V gene.

As to this clonotype: The conserved phenylalanine or tryptophan is not found at the CDR3 terminus, so this likely reflects a read error. This chain uses TRBV19 with TRBJ2-5; D is possibly TRBD1 (6 bases). The CDR3 contains 13 residues. The germline V gene encodes CDR1 LNHDA and CDR2 SQIVND (reference sequence). V lost 6 bases, J lost 6 bases, and 14 bases lay in between. CDR3 sequence: CASSSGTLQTQYL. DNA for the CDR3: TGTGCCAGTAGCTCCGGGACATTACAGACCCAGTACCTC.

As for this clonotype: A much larger clone differs from this one at a single base, so this may be a read error. The V gene is TRBV15, the J gene TRBJ1-2; 7 bases fit TRBD1. This CDR3 comprises 16 residues. Germline CDR1 and CDR2: LNHNV and YYDKDF (reference sequence). The chain's CDR3 is CATSRMTTGWNYGHTF. The CDR3 nucleotides read TGTGCCACCAGCAGAATGACGACAGGGTGGAACTATGGCCACACCTTC.

In its sample, this clonotype was seen many times. The V call is TRBV29-1, the J call TRBJ2-2; D call uncertain. Trimming cost V 4 bases and J 6 bases, with 15 bases left between them. This CDR3 comprises 14 residues. The germline V gene encodes CDR1 SQVTM and CDR2 ANQGSEA. In DNA, the CDR3 is TGCAGCGTTGTGTTTGGGGTGGTCGCCGGGGAGCTGTTTTTT. Translated: CSVVFGVVAGELFF.